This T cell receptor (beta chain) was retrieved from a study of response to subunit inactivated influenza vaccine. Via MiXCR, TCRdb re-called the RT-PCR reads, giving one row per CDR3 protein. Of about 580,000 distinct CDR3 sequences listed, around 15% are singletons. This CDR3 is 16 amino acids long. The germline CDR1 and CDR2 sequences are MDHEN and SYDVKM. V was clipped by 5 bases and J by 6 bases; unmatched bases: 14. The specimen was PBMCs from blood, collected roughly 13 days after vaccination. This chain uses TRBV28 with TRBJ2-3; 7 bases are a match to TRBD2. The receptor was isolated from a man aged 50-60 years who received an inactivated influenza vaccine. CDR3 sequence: CASSIRPQRGGDTQYF. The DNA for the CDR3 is TGTGCCAGCAGTATCCGACCCCAAAGGGGAGGGGATACGCAGTATTTT.